The sequence of this T cell receptor (beta chain) was determined in a study of cytomegalovirus exposure and HLA in healthy donors. General study points: When a later analysis was performed, an Asian-associated ancestry cluster reportedly had fewer N-insertions than the approximately 690-donor mean. Productive status was seen about 90% or about 30% of the time for most TCR beta V segments in an earlier analysis. Evidence from a later analysis indicated that most CMV-associated TCR beta chains looked HLA-restricted.

A remark on this clone: The antigen is unknown.

The CDR3 consists of 17 residues. Trimming pared 0 bases from V and 0 bases from J, leaving 11 bases between. Per germline, CDR1 MGHRA and CDR2 YSYEKL. The PCR made use of 60 Vbeta and 13 Jbeta primers. Measured with immunoSEQ multiplex PCR; TCRdb has only the in-frame clones, and not every one. This table holds roughly 120,000 clones, 75% to 80% found once. The sequence was collected from a man aged 35-49 years in good health and CMV-seronegative. Sequenced: PBMCs. V and J are TRBV4-1 and TRBJ1-4, with D possibly being TRBD1 (5 bases). Here the CDR3 reads CASSQEVVTATNEKLFF. CDR3 DNA sequence: TGCGCCAGCAGCCAAGAAGTAGTGACAGCAACTAATGAAAAACTGTTTTTT.